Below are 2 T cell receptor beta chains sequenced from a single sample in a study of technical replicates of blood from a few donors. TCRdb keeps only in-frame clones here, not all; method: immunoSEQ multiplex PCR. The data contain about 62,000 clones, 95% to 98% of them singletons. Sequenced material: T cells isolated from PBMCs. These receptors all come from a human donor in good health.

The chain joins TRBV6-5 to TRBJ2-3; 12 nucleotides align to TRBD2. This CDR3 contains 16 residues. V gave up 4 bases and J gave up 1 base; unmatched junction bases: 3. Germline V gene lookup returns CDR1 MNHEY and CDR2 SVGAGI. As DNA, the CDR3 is TGTGCCAGCAGTTCCCTAGCGGGAGGGGGCACAGATACGCAGTATTTT. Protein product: CASSSLAGGGTDTQYF.

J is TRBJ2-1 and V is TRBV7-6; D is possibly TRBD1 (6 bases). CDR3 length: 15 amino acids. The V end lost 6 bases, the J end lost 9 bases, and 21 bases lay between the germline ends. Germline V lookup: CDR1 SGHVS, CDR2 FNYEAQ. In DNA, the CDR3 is TGTGCCAGCAGTCAGGGGTACGGGGAGAAGGCTGAGCAGTTCTTC. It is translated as CASSQGYGEKAEQFF.